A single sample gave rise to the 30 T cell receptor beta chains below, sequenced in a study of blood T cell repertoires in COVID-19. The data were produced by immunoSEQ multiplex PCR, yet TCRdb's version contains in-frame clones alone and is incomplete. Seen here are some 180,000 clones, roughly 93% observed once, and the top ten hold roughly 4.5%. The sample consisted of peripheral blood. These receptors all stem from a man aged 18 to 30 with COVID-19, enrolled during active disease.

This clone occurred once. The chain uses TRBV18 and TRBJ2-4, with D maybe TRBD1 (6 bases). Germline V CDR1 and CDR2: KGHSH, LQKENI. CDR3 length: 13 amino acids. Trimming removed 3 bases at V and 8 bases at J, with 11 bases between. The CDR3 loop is CASSPSGEYIQYF. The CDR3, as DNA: TGTGCCAGCTCACCTTCAGGGGAGTACATTCAGTACTTC.

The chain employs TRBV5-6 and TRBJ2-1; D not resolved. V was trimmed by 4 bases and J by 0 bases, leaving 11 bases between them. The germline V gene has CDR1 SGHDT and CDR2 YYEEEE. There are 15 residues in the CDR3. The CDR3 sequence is CASSIVLISYNEQFF. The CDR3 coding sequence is TGTGCCAGCAGCATCGTACTTATCTCCTACAATGAGCAGTTCTTC. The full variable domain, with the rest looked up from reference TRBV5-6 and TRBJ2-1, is DAGVTQSPTHLIKTRGQQVTLRCSPKSGHDTVSWYQQALGQGPQFIFQYYEEEERQRGNFPDRFSGHQFPNYSSELNVNALLLGDSALYLCASSIVLISYNEQFFGPGTRLTVL.

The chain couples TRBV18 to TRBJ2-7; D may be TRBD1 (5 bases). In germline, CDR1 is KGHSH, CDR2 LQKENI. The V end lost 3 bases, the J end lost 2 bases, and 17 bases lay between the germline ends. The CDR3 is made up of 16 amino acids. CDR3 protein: CASSPVWLGATYEQYF. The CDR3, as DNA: TGTGCCAGCTCACCGGTGTGGTTAGGGGCCACCTACGAGCAGTACTTC.

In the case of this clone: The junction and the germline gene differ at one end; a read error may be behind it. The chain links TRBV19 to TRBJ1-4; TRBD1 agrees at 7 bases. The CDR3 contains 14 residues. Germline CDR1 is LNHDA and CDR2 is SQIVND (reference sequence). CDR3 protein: CASSQTGNAEKLLF. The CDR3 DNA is TGTGCCAGTAGTCAGACAGGGAACGCTGAAAAACTGCTTTTT.

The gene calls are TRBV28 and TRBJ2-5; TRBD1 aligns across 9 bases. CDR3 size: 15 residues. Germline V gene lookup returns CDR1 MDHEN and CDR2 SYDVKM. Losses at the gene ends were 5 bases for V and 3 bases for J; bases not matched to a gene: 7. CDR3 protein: CASSTGTGHKETQYF. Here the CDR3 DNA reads TGTGCCAGCAGTACCGGGACAGGGCACAAAGAGACCCAGTACTTC.

CDR3 loop: CASSQEQREGGQQYF. The CDR3 coding sequence is TGTGCCAGCAGCCAAGAACAGCGGGAGGGCGGCCAGCAGTACTTC. The V and J genes are TRBV4-2 and TRBJ2-7; 10 bases line up with TRBD2. The V gene's germline CDR1 is LGHNA and CDR2 YNFKEQ. Germline trimming cut 0 bases from V and 8 bases from J; bases unmatched to any gene: 7. The CDR3 is 15 amino acids.

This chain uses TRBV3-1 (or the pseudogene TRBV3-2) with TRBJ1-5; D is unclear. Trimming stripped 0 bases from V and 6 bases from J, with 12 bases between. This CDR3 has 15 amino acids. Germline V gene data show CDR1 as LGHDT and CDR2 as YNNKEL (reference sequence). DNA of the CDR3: TGTGCCAGCAGCCAAGATTGGGCAGACGGTCAGCCCCAGCATTTT. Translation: CASSQDWADGQPQHF.

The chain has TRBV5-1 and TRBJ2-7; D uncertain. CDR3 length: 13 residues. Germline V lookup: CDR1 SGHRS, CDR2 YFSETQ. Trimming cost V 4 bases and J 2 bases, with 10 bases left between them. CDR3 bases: TGCGCCAGCAGCCACGAGGTGGCCTACGAGCAGTACTTC. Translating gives CASSHEVAYEQYF.

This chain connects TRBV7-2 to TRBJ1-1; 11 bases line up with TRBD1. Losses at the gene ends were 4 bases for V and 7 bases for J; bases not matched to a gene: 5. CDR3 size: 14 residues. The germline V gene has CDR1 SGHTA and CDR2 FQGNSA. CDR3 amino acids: CASSWDRGGGEAFF. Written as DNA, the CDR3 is TGTGCCAGCAGCTGGGACAGGGGGGGAGGTGAAGCTTTCTTT.

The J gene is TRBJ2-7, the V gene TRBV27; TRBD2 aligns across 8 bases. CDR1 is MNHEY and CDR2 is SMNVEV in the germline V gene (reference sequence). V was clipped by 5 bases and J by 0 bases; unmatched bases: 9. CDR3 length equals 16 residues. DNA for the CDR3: TGTGCCAGCAGTCTTAGGGGGACTAGACGCTCCTACGAGCAGTACTTC. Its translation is CASSLRGTRRSYEQYF.

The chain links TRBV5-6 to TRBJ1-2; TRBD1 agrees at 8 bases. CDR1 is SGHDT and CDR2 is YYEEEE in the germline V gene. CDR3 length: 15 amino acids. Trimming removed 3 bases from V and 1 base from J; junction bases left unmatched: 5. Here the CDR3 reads CASSSRTGFNYGYTF. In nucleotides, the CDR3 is TGTGCCAGCAGCTCGCGGACAGGGTTTAACTATGGCTACACCTTC. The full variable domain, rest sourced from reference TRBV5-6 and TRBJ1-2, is DAGVTQSPTHLIKTRGQQVTLRCSPKSGHDTVSWYQQALGQGPQFIFQYYEEEERQRGNFPDRFSGHQFPNYSSELNVNALLLGDSALYLCASSSRTGFNYGYTFGSGTRLTVV.

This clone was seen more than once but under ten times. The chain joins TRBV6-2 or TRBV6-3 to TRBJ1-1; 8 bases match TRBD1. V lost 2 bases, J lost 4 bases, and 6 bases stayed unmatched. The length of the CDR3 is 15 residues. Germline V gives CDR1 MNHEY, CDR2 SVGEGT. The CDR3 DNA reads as TGTGCCAGCAGTTACCCAGGGGGCGCAAGCACTGAAGCTTTCTTT. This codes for CASSYPGGASTEAFF.

CDR3 DNA: TGTGCCAGCAGCGTAGTCGGGACTCTGTATAGCAATCAGCCCCAGCATTTT. It is translated as CASSVVGTLYSNQPQHF. The genes are TRBV9 and TRBJ1-5; TRBD1 is a possible D gene (5 bases). The V end lost 0 bases, the J end lost 0 bases, and 13 bases lay between the germline ends. CDR1 and CDR2 from the germline V gene are SGDLS and YYNGEE. The CDR3 spans 17 residues.

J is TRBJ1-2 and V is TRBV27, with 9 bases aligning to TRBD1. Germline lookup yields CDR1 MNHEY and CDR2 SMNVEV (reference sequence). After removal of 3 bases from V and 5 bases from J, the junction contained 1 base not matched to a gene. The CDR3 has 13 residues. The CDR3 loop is CASSFGQGYGYTF. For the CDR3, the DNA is TGTGCCAGCAGTTTCGGACAGGGGTATGGCTACACCTTC.

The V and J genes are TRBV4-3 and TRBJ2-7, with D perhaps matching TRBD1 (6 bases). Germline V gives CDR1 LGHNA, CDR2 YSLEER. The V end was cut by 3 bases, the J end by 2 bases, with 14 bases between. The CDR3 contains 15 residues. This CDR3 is CASSHGRGKTYEQYF. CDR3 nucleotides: TGCGCCAGCAGCCATGGCAGGGGCAAGACCTACGAGCAGTACTTC.

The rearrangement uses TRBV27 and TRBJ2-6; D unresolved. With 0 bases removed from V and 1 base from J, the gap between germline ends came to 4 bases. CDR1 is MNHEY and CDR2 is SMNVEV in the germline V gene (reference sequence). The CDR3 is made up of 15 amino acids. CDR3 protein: CASSLSESGANVLTF. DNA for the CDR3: TGTGCCAGCAGTTTATCAGAGTCTGGGGCCAACGTCCTGACTTTC.

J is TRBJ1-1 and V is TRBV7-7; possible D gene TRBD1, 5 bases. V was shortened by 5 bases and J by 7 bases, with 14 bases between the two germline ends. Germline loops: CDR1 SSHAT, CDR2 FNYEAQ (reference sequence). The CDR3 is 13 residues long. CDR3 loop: CASSPSWGGEAFF. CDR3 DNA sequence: TGTGCCAGCAGCCCTAGTTGGGGGGGTGAAGCTTTCTTT. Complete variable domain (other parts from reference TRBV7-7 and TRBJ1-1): GAGVSQSPRYKVTKRGQDVTLRCDPISSHATLYWYQQALGQGPEFLTYFNYEAQPDKSGLPSDRFSAERPEGSISTLTIQRTEQRDSAMYRCASSPSWGGEAFFGQGTRLTVV.

DNA for the CDR3: TGTGCCAGCAGGATTGAACATGAAGCTTTCTTT. Amino acid sequence: CASRIEHEAFF. V gene TRBV6-5 combines with J gene TRBJ1-1; D is uncertain. Germline V gives CDR1 MNHEY, CDR2 SVGAGI. V lost 6 bases and J lost 7, with 9 bases in between. This CDR3 comprises 11 residues.

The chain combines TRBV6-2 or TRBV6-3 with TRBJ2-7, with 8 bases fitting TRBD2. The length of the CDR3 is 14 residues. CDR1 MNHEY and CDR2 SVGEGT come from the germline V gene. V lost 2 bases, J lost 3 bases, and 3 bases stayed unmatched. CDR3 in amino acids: CASSYRLAGYEQYF. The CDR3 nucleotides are TGTGCCAGCAGTTACCGGCTAGCGGGCTACGAGCAGTACTTC.

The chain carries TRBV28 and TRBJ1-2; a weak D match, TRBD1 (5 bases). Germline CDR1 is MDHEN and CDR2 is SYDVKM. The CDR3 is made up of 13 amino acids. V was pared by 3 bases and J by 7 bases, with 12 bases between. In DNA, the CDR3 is TGTGCCAGCAGTTTGGCGGCAGGGTTTGGCTACACCTTC. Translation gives CASSLAAGFGYTF.

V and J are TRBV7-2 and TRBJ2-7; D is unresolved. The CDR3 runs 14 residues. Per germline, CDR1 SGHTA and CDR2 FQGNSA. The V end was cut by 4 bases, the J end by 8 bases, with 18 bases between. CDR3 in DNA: TGTGCCAGCAGCTCCGTTTCGGGTGGTTCCCAGCAGTACTTC. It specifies CASSSVSGGSQQYF.

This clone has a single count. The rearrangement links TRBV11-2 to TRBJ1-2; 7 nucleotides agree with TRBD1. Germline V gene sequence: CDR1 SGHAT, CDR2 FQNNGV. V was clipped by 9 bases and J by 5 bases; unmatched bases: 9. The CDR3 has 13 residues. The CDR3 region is CASRRGRGYGYTF. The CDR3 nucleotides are TGTGCCAGTCGAAGGGGGCGAGGGTATGGCTACACCTTC.

CDR3: CASSKVLGQGEAFF. The DNA of the CDR3 is TGTGCCAGCAGCAAAGTTCTGGGACAGGGTGAAGCTTTCTTT. V and J are TRBV21-1 and TRBJ1-1; the listed D gene, TRBD1, was not tested against the DNA. TRBV21-1 is listed as a pseudogene. This CDR3 region has 14 residues.

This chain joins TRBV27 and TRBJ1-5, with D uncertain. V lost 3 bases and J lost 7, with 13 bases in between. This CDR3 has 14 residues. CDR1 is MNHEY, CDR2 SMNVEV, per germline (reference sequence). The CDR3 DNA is TGTGCCAGCAGTTTCTCGATGGGAGGCCAGCCCCAGCATTTT. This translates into CASSFSMGGQPQHF.

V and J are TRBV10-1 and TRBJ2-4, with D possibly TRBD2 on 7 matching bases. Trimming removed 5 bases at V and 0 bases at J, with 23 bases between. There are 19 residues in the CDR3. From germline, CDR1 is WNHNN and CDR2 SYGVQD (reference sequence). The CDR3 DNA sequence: TGCGCCAGCAGTTTTGTGGGGGGGGCACGCCTTCGAGCCAAAAACATTCAGTACTTC. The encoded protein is CASSFVGGARLRAKNIQYF.

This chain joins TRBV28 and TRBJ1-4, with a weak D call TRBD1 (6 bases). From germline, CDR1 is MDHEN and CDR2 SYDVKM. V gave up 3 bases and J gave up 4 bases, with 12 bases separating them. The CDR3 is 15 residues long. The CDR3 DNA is TGTGCCAGCAGTTTGGGCACAGGGATTAATGAAAAACTGTTTTTT. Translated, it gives CASSLGTGINEKLFF.

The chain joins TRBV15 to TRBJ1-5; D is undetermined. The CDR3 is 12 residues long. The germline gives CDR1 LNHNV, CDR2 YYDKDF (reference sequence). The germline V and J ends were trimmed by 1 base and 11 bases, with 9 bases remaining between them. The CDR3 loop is CATSRGPAAQHF. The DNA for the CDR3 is TGTGCCACCAGCAGAGGCCCAGCGGCCCAGCATTTT.

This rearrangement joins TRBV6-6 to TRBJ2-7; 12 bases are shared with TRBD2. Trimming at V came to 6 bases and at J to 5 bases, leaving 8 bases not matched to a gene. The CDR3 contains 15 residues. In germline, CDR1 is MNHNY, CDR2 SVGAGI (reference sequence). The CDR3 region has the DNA TGTGCCAGCAGCAAGACTAGCGGGAGTGGTGACGAGCAGTACTTC. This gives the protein CASSKTSGSGDEQYF.

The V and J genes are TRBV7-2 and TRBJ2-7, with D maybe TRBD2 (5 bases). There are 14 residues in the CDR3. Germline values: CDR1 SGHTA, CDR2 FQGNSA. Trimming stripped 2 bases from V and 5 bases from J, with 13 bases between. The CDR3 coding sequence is TGTGCCAGCAGCTTAACGAGGGTTAGCCACGAGCAGTACTTC. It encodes CASSLTRVSHEQYF.

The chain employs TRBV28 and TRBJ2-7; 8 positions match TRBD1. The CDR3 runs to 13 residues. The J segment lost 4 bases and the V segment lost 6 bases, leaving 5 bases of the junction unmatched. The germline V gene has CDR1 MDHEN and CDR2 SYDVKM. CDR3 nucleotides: TGTGCCAGCAGGGGAACAGGGGGATACGAGCAGTACTTC. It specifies CASRGTGGYEQYF.